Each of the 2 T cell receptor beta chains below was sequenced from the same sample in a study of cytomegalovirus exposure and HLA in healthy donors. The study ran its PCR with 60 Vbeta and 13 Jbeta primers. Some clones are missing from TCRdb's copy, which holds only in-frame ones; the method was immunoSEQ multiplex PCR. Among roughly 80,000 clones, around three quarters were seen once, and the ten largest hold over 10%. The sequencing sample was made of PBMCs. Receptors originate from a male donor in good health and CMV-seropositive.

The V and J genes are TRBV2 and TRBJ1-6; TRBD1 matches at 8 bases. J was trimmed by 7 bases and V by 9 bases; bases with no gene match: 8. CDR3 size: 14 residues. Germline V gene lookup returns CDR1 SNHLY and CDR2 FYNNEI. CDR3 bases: TGTGCCAGTGGGCGGGGACAGGCCAATTCACCCCTCCACTTT. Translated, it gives CASGRGQANSPLHF.

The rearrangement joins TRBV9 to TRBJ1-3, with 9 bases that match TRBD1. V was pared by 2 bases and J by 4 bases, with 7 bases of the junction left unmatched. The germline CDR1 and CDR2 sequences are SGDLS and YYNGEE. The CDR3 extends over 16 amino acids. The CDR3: CASSVTGGAGGNTIYF. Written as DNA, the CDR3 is TGTGCCAGCAGCGTCACAGGGGGCGCGGGAGGAAACACCATATATTTT.